This is a list of T cell receptor beta chains from one sample in a study of identical twins. TCRdb itself ran the 5' RACE reads through MiXCR, one entry per CDR3 protein. The table lists 350,000 to 600,000 distinct CDR3 sequences, 14% of them singletons, with roughly 0.5% in the top ten. The data were also submitted as part of a second study, on yellow fever vaccine responses in identical twins.

Input material: CD4+ T cells sorted from blood. The receptors were sampled from a woman aged 18-29 years in good health. Both conserved end residues are part of each CDR3. Each record gives: V gene, J gene, CDR3 protein.

TRBV12-3/TRBV12-4,TRBJ1-2,CASTQTGGRGYTF
TRBV12-3/TRBV12-4,TRBJ2-3,CASSFTGRGDTQYF
TRBV7-2,TRBJ2-7,CASSNVGREQYF
TRBV21-1,TRBJ2-7,CASSKGSVDCHEQYF
TRBV7-6,TRBJ2-3,CASSPASGTSTDTQYF
TRBV20-1,TRBJ2-2,CSASPRQLGGELFF
TRBV7-2,TRBJ1-4,CASSLAPGEIEKLFF
TRBV5-1,TRBJ2-7,CASSLGPDLYEQYF
TRBV10-1,TRBJ2-7,CASSRDSITLQYF
TRBV12-5,TRBJ2-3,CASGLSLGGDTQYF
TRBV12-3/TRBV12-4,TRBJ2-1,CASSPIGPSGDNEQFF
TRBV5-1,TRBJ2-7,CASSFGYSFYEQYF
TRBV4-3,TRBJ2-1,CASSLSLAGGNEQFF
TRBV12-3/TRBV12-4,TRBJ2-3,CASNPSGGTRTQYF
TRBV20-1,TRBJ2-1,CSAEQGNEQFF
TRBV11-2,TRBJ1-1,CASSSQANTEAFF
TRBV20-1,TRBJ1-2,CSALSGGPGYGYTF
TRBV11-2,TRBJ1-2,CASSFGTSGYTF
TRBV7-8,TRBJ2-5,CASSGGQTFEETQYF
TRBV11-1,TRBJ2-3,CASSRLAGGQISRAHTDTQYF
TRBV7-2,TRBJ2-1,CASSPTGGSPNEQFF
TRBV5-1,TRBJ2-3,CASAGSSTDTQYF
TRBV28,TRBJ1-1,CASRTPQRGTEAFF
TRBV24-1,TRBJ2-2,CATRNRDGAVGELFF
TRBV7-2,TRBJ1-2,CASSPMGGAGGYTF
TRBV3-1,TRBJ2-3,CASSQATGGPIRADTQYF
TRBV7-2,TRBJ2-3,CASSSPTGNPTDTQYF
TRBV12-3/TRBV12-4,TRBJ2-1,CASSFYNEQFF
TRBV12-3/TRBV12-4,TRBJ2-5,CASSPPRGGQETQYF
TRBV11-2,TRBJ2-3,CASSSGRVNTDTQYF
TRBV10-2,TRBJ1-1,CASSEPQGARYTEAFF
TRBV25-1,TRBJ1-1,CASSESGTGYTEAFF
TRBV20-1,TRBJ2-5,CSARVGTGQETQYF
TRBV19,TRBJ2-1,CASSMGSGRVYPYNEQFF
TRBV12-3/TRBV12-4,TRBJ2-1,CASSARDRPFYGQFF
TRBV11-2,TRBJ2-4,CASSPRRAGDLAKNIQYF
TRBV3-1,TRBJ2-2,CASSQGGAGELFF
TRBV4-3,TRBJ2-7,CASSQEVAGTSYYEQYF
TRBV6-5,TRBJ2-7,CASSYSMSSYEQYF
TRBV10-3,TRBJ2-7,CAISVSAGEWVEQYF
TRBV7-2,TRBJ1-1,CASRYYVATEAFF
TRBV30,TRBJ2-7,CAWASGTYEQYF
TRBV15,TRBJ2-1,CATSGLATVYNEQFF
TRBV28,TRBJ2-1,CASTDSPWNEQFF
TRBV9,TRBJ1-6,CASSGTGANSPLHF
TRBV12-3/TRBV12-4,TRBJ1-2,CASTPSSGVYGYTF
TRBV7-7,TRBJ2-2,CASSLLAGVTGELFF
TRBV12-3/TRBV12-4,TRBJ2-1,CASSLSGTVYNEQFF